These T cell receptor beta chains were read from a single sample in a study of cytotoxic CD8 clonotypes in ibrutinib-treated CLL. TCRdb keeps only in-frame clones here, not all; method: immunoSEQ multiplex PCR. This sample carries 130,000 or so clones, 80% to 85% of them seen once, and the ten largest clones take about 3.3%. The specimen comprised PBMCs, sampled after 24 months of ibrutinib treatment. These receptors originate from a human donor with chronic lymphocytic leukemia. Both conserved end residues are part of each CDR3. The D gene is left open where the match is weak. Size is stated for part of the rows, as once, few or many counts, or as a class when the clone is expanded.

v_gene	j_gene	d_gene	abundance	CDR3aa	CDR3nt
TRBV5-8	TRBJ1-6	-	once	CASSSVPAGSLNSPLHF	TGTGCCAGCAGCAGCGTTCCCGCCGGGTCTTTGAATTCACCCCTCCACTTT
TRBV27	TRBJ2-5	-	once	CASSPGGGAGETQYF	TGTGCCAGCAGTCCAGGAGGGGGGGCCGGGGAGACCCAGTACTTC
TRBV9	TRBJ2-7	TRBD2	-	CASSVVSGLAGINEQYF	TGTGCCAGCAGCGTCGTATCGGGACTAGCGGGAATCAACGAGCAGTACTTC
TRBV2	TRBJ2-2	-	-	CASSEGLSNTGELFF	TGTGCCAGCAGTGAAGGACTCTCAAACACCGGGGAGCTGTTTTTT
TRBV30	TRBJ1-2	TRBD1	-	CAWSVRDRVVYGYTF	TGTGCCTGGAGTGTTCGGGACAGGGTGGTATATGGCTACACCTTC
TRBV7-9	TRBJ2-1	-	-	CASSPQRGGSYNEQFF	TGTGCCAGCAGTCCCCAGAGAGGGGGCTCCTACAATGAGCAGTTCTTC
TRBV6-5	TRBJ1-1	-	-	CASSYDRYPDGAFF	TGTGCCAGCAGTTACGACAGATACCCCGACGGAGCTTTCTTT
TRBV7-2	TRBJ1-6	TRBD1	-	CASRKDRVGSGSPLHF	TGTGCCAGCAGAAAAGACAGGGTGGGAAGTGGTTCACCCCTCCACTTT
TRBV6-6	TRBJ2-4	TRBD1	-	CASSLGGAKNIQYF	TGTGCCAGCAGCTTAGGGGGCGCCAAAAACATTCAGTACTTC
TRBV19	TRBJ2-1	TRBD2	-	CASTGLAEHNEQFF	TGTGCCAGTACGGGACTAGCGGAACACAATGAGCAGTTCTTC
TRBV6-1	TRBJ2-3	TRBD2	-	CASSPGGVADTQYF	TGTGCCAGCAGTCCGGGGGGAGTGGCAGATACGCAGTATTTT
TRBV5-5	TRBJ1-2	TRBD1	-	CASSVPGQSVYGYTF	TGTGCCAGCAGCGTCCCGGGACAGAGTGTTTATGGCTACACCTTC
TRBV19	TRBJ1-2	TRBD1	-	CASIGGTAFYGYTF	TGTGCCAGTATAGGCGGGACAGCCTTCTATGGCTACACCTTC
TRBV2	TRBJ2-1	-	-	CASSEGQWNEQFF	TGTGCCAGCAGTGAAGGCCAGTGGAATGAGCAGTTCTTC
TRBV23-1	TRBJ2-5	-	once	CAPAGRQEATETQYF	TGCGCCCCAGCAGGGAGACAGGAGGCGACGGAGACCCAGTACTTC
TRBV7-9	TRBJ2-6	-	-	CASSFQQFSGANVLTF	TGTGCCAGCAGCTTTCAACAGTTCTCTGGGGCCAACGTCCTGACTTTC
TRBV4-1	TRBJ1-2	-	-	CASSQDSGQYGYGYTF	TGCGCCAGCAGCCAAGATAGTGGACAATATGGGTATGGCTACACCTTC
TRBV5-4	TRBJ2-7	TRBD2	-	CASRLAGGGEQYF	TGTGCCAGCAGACTAGCGGGGGGGGGCGAGCAGTACTTC
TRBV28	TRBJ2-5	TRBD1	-	CASSSIQGSQETQYF	TGTGCCAGCAGTTCCATACAGGGGTCGCAAGAGACCCAGTACTTC
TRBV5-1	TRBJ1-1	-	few	CASSFGSGQGWTEAFF	TGCGCCAGCAGCTTCGGGTCGGGTCAGGGATGGACTGAAGCTTTCTTT
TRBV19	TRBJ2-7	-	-	CASSDGTQEEQYF	TGTGCCAGTAGTGACGGGACACAAGAGGAGCAGTACTTC
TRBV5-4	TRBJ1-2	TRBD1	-	CASSTDPGQGAYGYTF	TGTGCCAGCAGCACGGACCCAGGACAGGGGGCCTATGGCTACACCTTC
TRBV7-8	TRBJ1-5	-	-	CASSLARQLNQPQHF	TGTGCCAGCAGCTTAGCGCGGCAGTTGAATCAGCCCCAGCATTTT
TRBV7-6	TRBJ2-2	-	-	CASSQSRSTGELFF	TGTGCCAGCAGCCAATCTAGAAGCACCGGGGAGCTGTTTTTT
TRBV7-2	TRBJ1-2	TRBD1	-	CASSQLTGNYGYTF	TGTGCCAGCAGCCAATTGACAGGGAACTATGGCTACACCTTC
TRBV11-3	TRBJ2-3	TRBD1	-	CASSLGGQGGTDTQYF	TGTGCCAGCAGCTTAGGCGGACAGGGTGGCACAGATACGCAGTATTTT
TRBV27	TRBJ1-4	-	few	CASSLQGTFGEKLFF	TGTGCCAGCAGTCTACAGGGCACCTTCGGTGAAAAACTGTTTTTT
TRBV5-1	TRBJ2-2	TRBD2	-	CASSSDPLAANTGELFF	TGCGCCAGCAGCTCCGATCCCCTAGCGGCGAACACCGGGGAGCTGTTTTTT
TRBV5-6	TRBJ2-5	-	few	CASSIEETQYF	TGTGCCAGCAGCATAGAAGAGACCCAGTACTTC
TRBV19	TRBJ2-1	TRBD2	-	CASGSGGPASNEQFF	TGTGCCAGTGGCAGCGGGGGGCCCGCATCGAATGAGCAGTTCTTC
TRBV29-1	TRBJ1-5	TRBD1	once	CSVAGGQGSDQPQHF	TGCAGCGTTGCCGGCGGACAGGGCAGTGATCAGCCCCAGCATTTT
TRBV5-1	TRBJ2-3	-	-	CASSPPAGGRTDTQYF	TGCGCCAGCAGCCCACCAGCAGGGGGGCGCACAGATACGCAGTATTTT
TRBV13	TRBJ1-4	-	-	CASSLGHNEKLFF	TGTGCCAGCAGCTTAGGCCACAACGAAAAACTGTTTTTT
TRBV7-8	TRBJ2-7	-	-	CASSLARAGGSYEQYF	TGTGCCAGCAGCTTAGCGCGGGCAGGGGGGTCCTACGAGCAGTACTTC
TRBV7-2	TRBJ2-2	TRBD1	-	CAIKTGGTGELFF	TGTGCCATCAAAACAGGGGGCACCGGGGAGCTGTTTTTT
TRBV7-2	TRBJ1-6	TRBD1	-	CASRTGTGSSPLHF	TGTGCCAGCAGAACCGGGACAGGGAGTTCACCCCTCCACTTT
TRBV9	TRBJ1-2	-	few	CASTKLRPGTGENYGYTF	TGTGCCAGCACCAAACTACGGCCAGGGACGGGGGAGAACTATGGCTACACCTTC
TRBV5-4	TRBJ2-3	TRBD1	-	CASSPTGFTDTQYF	TGTGCCAGCAGCCCGACAGGGTTCACAGATACGCAGTATTTT
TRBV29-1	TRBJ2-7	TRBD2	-	CSAQTSGGSYEQYF	TGCAGCGCCCAGACTAGCGGTGGCTCCTACGAGCAGTACTTC
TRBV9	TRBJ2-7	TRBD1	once	CASSIQGQGFYEQYF	TGTGCCAGCAGCATACAAGGACAGGGATTCTACGAGCAGTACTTC
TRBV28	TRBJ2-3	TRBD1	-	CASSPQGITTDTQYF	TGTGCCAGCAGCCCACAGGGGATCACCACAGATACGCAGTATTTT
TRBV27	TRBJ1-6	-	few	CASSSDPLWPLHF	TGTGCCAGCAGTTCCGACCCCCTTTGGCCCCTCCACTTT
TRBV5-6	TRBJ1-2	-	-	CASSLVRGKGRYTF	TGTGCCAGCAGCTTGGTGCGTGGAAAAGGTCGCTACACCTTC
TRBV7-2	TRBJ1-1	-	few	CASSFYGGDTEAFF	TGTGCCAGCAGCTTTTACGGGGGGGACACTGAAGCTTTCTTT
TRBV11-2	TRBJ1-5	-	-	CASSLGRSSNQPQHF	TGTGCCAGCAGCTTAGGGAGAAGTAGCAATCAGCCCCAGCATTTT
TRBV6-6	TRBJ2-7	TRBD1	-	CASSATGGLSYEQYF	TGTGCCAGCAGCGCAACAGGGGGACTCTCCTACGAGCAGTACTTC
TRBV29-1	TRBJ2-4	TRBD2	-	CSVTSGGAKNIQYF	TGCAGCGTGACTAGCGGGGGGGCCAAAAACATTCAGTACTTC
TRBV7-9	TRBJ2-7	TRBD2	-	CASSLSGGEQYF	TGTGCCAGCAGCTTAAGCGGGGGGGAGCAGTACTTC
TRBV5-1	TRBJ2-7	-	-	CASSSPGASYEQYF	TGCGCCAGCAGCTCCCCGGGGGCCTCCTACGAGCAGTACTTC
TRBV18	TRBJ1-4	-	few	CASSPAGYEKLFF	TGTGCCAGCTCACCGGCAGGGTATGAAAAACTGTTTTTT
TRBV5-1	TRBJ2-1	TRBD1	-	CASGRDRALNEQFF	TGCGCCAGCGGCCGGGACAGGGCTTTGAATGAGCAGTTCTTC
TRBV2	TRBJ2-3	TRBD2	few	CASSKASGGRGTQYF	TGTGCCAGCAGTAAGGCTAGCGGGGGGAGAGGGACGCAGTATTTT
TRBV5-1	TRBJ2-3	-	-	CASRSDVDTQYF	TGCGCCAGCAGAAGCGATGTAGATACGCAGTATTTT
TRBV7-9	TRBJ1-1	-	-	CASSPPSLAFF	TGTGCCAGCAGCCCCCCTTCTCTAGCTTTCTTT
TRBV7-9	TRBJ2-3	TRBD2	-	CASSLGRGGRDTQYF	TGTGCCAGCAGCTTAGGACGGGGGGGCCGAGATACGCAGTATTTT
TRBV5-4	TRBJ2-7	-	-	CASSLVQGYEQYF	TGTGCCAGCAGCTTGGTACAGGGCTACGAGCAGTACTTC
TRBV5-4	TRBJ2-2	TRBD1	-	CASSLRRTGGSGELFF	TGTGCCAGCAGCTTGCGGAGGACAGGGGGCTCCGGGGAGCTGTTTTTT